These 11 T cell receptor beta chains came from one sample sequenced in a study of blood T cell repertoires in COVID-19. Generated by immunoSEQ multiplex PCR, the TCRdb table keeps only in-frame clones and is missing some. The sample gives 70,000 to 85,000 clones, 70% to 90% of which show up once; roughly 2.7% is in the top ten. Sequencing was done on a sample of peripheral blood. Receptors originate from a man between 70 and 80 years old with active or convalescent COVID-19.

The chain links TRBV6-1 to TRBJ1-5, with TRBD1 as a possible D gene (5 bases). Deletions cut 3 bases from V and 1 base from J, with 10 bases between. In germline, CDR1 is MNHNS, CDR2 SASEGT. The CDR3 contains 15 residues. The CDR3 is CASSDQGMSNQPQHF. CDR3 DNA: TGTGCCAGCAGTGACCAGGGTATGAGCAATCAGCCCCAGCATTTT.

This clone was seen just once. V gene TRBV10-3 combines with J gene TRBJ2-3, with 7 bases lining up with TRBD1. The CDR3 loop spans 14 amino acids. Germline CDR1 ENHRY, CDR2 SYGVKD. Trimming at V came to 4 bases and at J to 0 bases, leaving 1 base not matched to a gene. In DNA form, the CDR3 reads TGTGCCATCAGTGCGGACAGGAGCACAGATACGCAGTATTTT. Translating it yields CAISADRSTDTQYF.

This clone was picked up a small number of times. The chain links TRBV25-1 to TRBJ2-1; D ambiguous. The CDR3 is 15 amino acids. CDR1 MGHDK and CDR2 SYGVNS come from the germline V gene. The V end was cut by 6 bases, the J end by 4 bases, with 16 bases between. The CDR3 loop is CASRSSGVSYNEQFF. The CDR3 DNA reads as TGTGCCAGCAGGAGTAGTGGAGTGAGTTACAATGAGCAGTTCTTC. The full variable domain, in which reference TRBV25-1 and TRBJ2-1 provide the parts outside the CDR3, is EADIYQTPRYLVIGTGKKITLECSQTMGHDKMYWYQQDPGMELHLIHYSYGVNSTEKGDLSSESTVSRIRTEHFPLTLESARPSHTSQYLCASRSSGVSYNEQFFGPGTRLTVL.

The chain has TRBV7-3 and TRBJ1-2; D unclear. The V end was cut by 5 bases, the J end by 1 base, with 8 bases between. CDR1 is SGHTA, CDR2 FQGTGA, per germline. CDR3 length: 13 amino acids. The CDR3 nucleotides read TGTGCCAGCAGCGCCGGGAATAACTATGGCTACACCTTC. Translation: CASSAGNNYGYTF.

The CDR3 reads CASNNRGEETQYF. CDR3 nucleotides: TGTGCCAGCAACAACAGGGGCGAAGAGACCCAGTACTTC. This rearrangement joins TRBV2 to TRBJ2-5; TRBD1 agrees at 7 bases. The trim removed 7 bases at V and 3 bases at J, leaving 5 bases unmatched. The CDR3 covers 13 residues. Germline CDR1 is SNHLY and CDR2 is FYNNEI.

The chain is built from TRBV7-3 and TRBJ2-2; D call uncertain. CDR1 and CDR2 (germline): SGHTA, FQGTGA. There are 15 residues in the CDR3. Trimming stripped 2 bases from V and 2 bases from J, with 9 bases between. Written as DNA, the CDR3 is TGTGCCAGCAGCTTAGGCGCAGGCAACACCGGGGAGCTGTTTTTT. Encoded protein: CASSLGAGNTGELFF.

The chain links TRBV6-5 to TRBJ1-2, with 7 bases aligning to TRBD1. The ends lost 7 bases at V and 4 bases at J; junction bases unmatched: 9. Germline CDR1 reads MNHEY; CDR2 reads SVGAGI. The CDR3 covers 14 residues. In DNA form, the CDR3 reads TGTGCCAGCACACAAAGCCGGGACAGCTATGGCTACACCTTC. Its protein product is CASTQSRDSYGYTF.

The chain uses TRBV5-4 and TRBJ2-2; 9 bases are a match to TRBD2. This CDR3 is 15 amino acids long. CDR1 SGHNT and CDR2 YYREEE come from the germline V gene (reference sequence). V lost 2 bases, J lost 5 bases, and 4 bases stayed unmatched. The CDR3 DNA follows: TGTGCCAGCAGCTTAGTAGCGGGGGTGACCGGGGAGCTGTTTTTT. This codes for CASSLVAGVTGELFF.

The chain is built from TRBV11-2 and TRBJ2-6, with TRBD1 as a possible D gene (6 bases). Trimming left V 6 bases short and J 1 base short, with 10 bases between. Germline CDR1 and CDR2: SGHAT and FQNNGV. This CDR3 contains 15 residues. The CDR3 loop is CASRTTGSGANVLTF. The CDR3 DNA sequence: TGTGCCAGCAGAACCACAGGGTCTGGGGCCAACGTCCTGACTTTC.

The CDR3: CASSLEQGPQSGYTF. In DNA form, the CDR3 reads TGCGCCAGCAGCTTGGAGCAGGGCCCCCAGAGTGGCTACACCTTC. V usage is TRBV5-1 and J usage is TRBJ1-2; a weak D match, TRBD1 (5 bases). Germline CDR1 reads SGHRS; CDR2 reads YFSETQ. This CDR3 comprises 15 residues. Trimming shortened V by 0 bases and J by 7 bases, and 16 bases separated the two germline ends.

CDR3 DNA sequence: TGTGCCAGCAGAGGGGCAGATACGCAGTATTTT. Translating gives CASRGADTQYF. This sequence joins TRBV12-3 or TRBV12-4 and TRBJ2-3; possible D gene TRBD1, 5 bases. The CDR3 runs 11 residues. V lost 6 bases and J lost 4, with 5 bases in between.